This T cell receptor (beta chain) is from a study of T cells in Graves' hyperthyroidism and ophthalmopathy. Across the study: Peripheral blood was acquired at first diagnosis, ahead of any therapy whatsoever. Study observations and caveats: Most clonotypes that expanded in the thyroid above 0.001 also showed up in blood.

Individuals with ophthalmopathy presented a Clinical Activity Score of at least 3, a NOSPECS grade of at least 4 and a duration under 3 months. The CDR3 is 13 amino acids. V lost 5 bases to trimming and J lost 6 bases, with 13 bases between them. CDR1 is LNHDA and CDR2 is SQIVND in the germline V gene (reference sequence). A remark on this clonotype: Its antigen is still unknown.

TCR beta CDR3 regions were amplified from RNA transcripts. Researchers ran a first-round RT-PCR on the TCR CDR3 using the HTBI primer set. TCRdb re-called the multiplex PCR reads with MiXCR, one entry per CDR3 protein. The sample records hundreds of thousands of distinct CDR3 sequences, nearly 15% being singletons. The material sequenced was blood. This TCR derives from a woman aged 55-69 years with Graves' ophthalmopathy. This chain links TRBV19 with TRBJ2-5, with unresolved D. The CDR3 spells CASSPRKPKTQYF. The CDR3, as DNA: TGTGCCAGTAGTCCTCGGAAGCCTAAGACCCAGTACTTC.